This T cell receptor beta chain appears in the sequencing data of a study of T cell changes during pregnancy in multiple sclerosis. Using immunoSEQ multiplex PCR, the repertoire was profiled, and TCRdb retains in-frame clones only, with some absent. The data show tens of thousands of clones, around 92% seen once. The germline gives CDR1 SGHAT, CDR2 FQNNGV. Unmatched junction bases numbered 8, after V lost 4 bases and J lost 4 bases. The CDR3 extends over 18 amino acids. The chain couples TRBV11-2 to TRBJ2-3; 16 nucleotides agree with TRBD2. This specimen was peripheral blood, taken after pregnancy. This sequence was found in a female donor in good health, enrolled as a control in a pregnancy study. This CDR3 is CASSWGTSGGDVADTQYF. The CDR3 DNA sequence: TGTGCCAGCAGCTGGGGGACTAGCGGGGGGGATGTAGCAGATACGCAGTATTTT.